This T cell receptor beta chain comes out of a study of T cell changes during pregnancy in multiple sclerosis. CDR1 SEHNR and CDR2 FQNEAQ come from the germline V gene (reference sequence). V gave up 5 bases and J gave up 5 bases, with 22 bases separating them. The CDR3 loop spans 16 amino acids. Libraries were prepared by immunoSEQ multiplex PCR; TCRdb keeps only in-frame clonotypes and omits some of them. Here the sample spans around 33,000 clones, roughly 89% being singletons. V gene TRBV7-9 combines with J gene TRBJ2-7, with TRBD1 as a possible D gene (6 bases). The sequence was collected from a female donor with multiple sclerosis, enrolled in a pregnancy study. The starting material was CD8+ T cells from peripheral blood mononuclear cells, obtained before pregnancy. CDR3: CASSLLQGSLSNEQYF. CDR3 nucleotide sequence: TGTGCCAGCAGCCTTCTACAGGGTTCGTTGTCGAACGAGCAGTACTTC. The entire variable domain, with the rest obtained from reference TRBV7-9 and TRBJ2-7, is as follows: DTGVSQNPRHKITKRGQNVTFRCDPISEHNRLYWYRQTLGQGPEFLTYFQNEAQLEKSRLLSDRFSAERPKGSFSTLEIQRTEQGDSAMYLCASSLLQGSLSNEQYFGPGTRLTVT.